These 9 T cell receptor beta chains share one sample of origin, sequenced in a study of T-cell reconstitution after alpha-beta-depleted transplantation in children. The library targeted TCRbeta and was prepared with unique molecular identifiers. TCRdb reprocessed the PCR reads via MiXCR and lists one record per CDR3 protein. The table includes 55,000 to 90,000 distinct CDR3 sequences, around 4.7% detected once. The sequencing here drew on PBMCs, mostly from graft donor cells, taken 180 days after TCRalphabeta/CD19-depleted stem cell transplant. The receptors stem from a boy younger than two who had a stem cell transplant for acute myeloid leukemia, so the T cells may come from the graft donor.

Many counts were recorded for this clonotype. The rearrangement joins TRBV20-1 to TRBJ2-1; 7 bases match TRBD1. With V trimmed by 3 bases and J by 7 bases, 15 bases remained unmatched. The germline V gene has CDR1 DFQATT and CDR2 SNEGSKA (reference sequence). The CDR3 consists of 16 residues. The CDR3 coding sequence is TGCAGTGCTAGGGAGTTGACAGGGCTCAGTGGGAATGAGCAGTTCTTC. Protein product: CSARELTGLSGNEQFF.

Many counts were recorded for this clonotype. The rearrangement uses TRBV29-1 and TRBJ1-2, with D uncertain. CDR3 length: 14 amino acids. Per germline, CDR1 SQVTM and CDR2 ANQGSEA. Between the trimmed V and J ends, which lost 0 bases and 1 base, there was a span of 9 bases. In DNA form, the CDR3 reads TGCAGCGTTGAAGAGGGTTGGCTTAACTATGGCTACACCTTC. It yields the protein CSVEEGWLNYGYTF.

This clonotype has ten or more counts. The gene calls are TRBV6-5 and TRBJ2-5; 9 bases are a match to TRBD2. In germline, CDR1 is MNHEY, CDR2 SVGAGI. This CDR3 has 11 residues. V lost 9 bases to trimming and J lost 5 bases; unmatched junction nucleotides: 1. CDR3 coding DNA: TGTGCCAGTGCGGGGGGGGAGACCCAGTACTTC. It yields the protein CASAGGETQYF.

This clonotype was seen many times. V and J are TRBV7-8 and TRBJ1-4, with TRBD1 matching 7 bases. The CDR3 is 13 amino acids. Per germline, CDR1 SGHVS and CDR2 FQNEAQ. The V gene end was trimmed by 9 bases and the J gene end by 4 bases; junction bases not matched to a gene: 5. This CDR3 is CASSRGRNEKLFF. The CDR3 nucleotides are TGTGCCAGTTCGAGGGGGCGTAATGAAAAACTGTTTTTT. The variable domain in full, completed from reference TRBV7-8 and TRBJ1-4, reads GAGVSQSPRYKVAKRGQDVALRCDPISGHVSLFWYQQALGQGPEFLTYFQNEAQLDKSGLPSDRFFAERPEGSVSTLKIQRTQQEDSAVYLCASSRGRNEKLFFGSGTQLSVL.

This clonotype was seen at least ten times. The V and J genes are TRBV6-1 and TRBJ2-7; D possibly corresponds to TRBD2 (6 bases). CDR1 MNHNS and CDR2 SASEGT come from the germline V gene. Trimming pared 1 base from V and 3 bases from J, leaving 10 bases between. The CDR3 spans 14 residues. CDR3 sequence (DNA): TGTGCCAGCAGTGAAGGGGGGGTGGGCTACGAGCAGTACGTC. Translated, it gives CASSEGGVGYEQYV.

This clonotype came up many times. V and J are TRBV14 and TRBJ1-2; D is perhaps TRBD1 (6 bases). The CDR3 loop spans 13 amino acids. Trimming removed 6 bases from V and 4 bases from J, with 12 bases in between. Per germline, CDR1 SGHDN and CDR2 FVKESK. Written as DNA, the CDR3 is TGTGCCAGCAGACAGGGTTTCGGCTATGGCTACACCTTC. This codes for CASRQGFGYGYTF. Looking up the rest from reference TRBV14 and TRBJ1-2 gives the full variable domain: EAGVTQFPSHSVIEKGQTVTLRCDPISGHDNLYWYRRVMGKEIKFLLHFVKESKQDESGMPNNRFLAERTGGTYSTLKVQPAELEDSGVYFCASRQGFGYGYTFGSGTRLTVV.

There are a few counts of this clonotype. The J gene is TRBJ1-5, the V gene TRBV10-1; D perhaps matches TRBD1 (5 bases). The V and J ends lost 0 bases and 9 bases respectively, with 12 bases between them. The CDR3 runs 14 residues. The germline V gene encodes CDR1 WNHNN and CDR2 SYGVQD (reference sequence). The CDR3 DNA is TGCGCCAGCAGTGAGTCGCGACAGCCCTGGCCCCAGCATTTT. Translation gives CASSESRQPWPQHF.

This clonotype has at least ten counts. This CDR3 is CASSPQTGAGTEAFF. The CDR3 DNA follows: TGTGCCAGCAGCCCCCAGACAGGGGCGGGCACTGAAGCTTTCTTT. The J gene is TRBJ1-1, the V gene TRBV7-8; 8 positions agree with TRBD1. Germline CDR1 reads SGHVS; CDR2 reads FQNEAQ. The V and J ends lost 5 bases and 4 bases, in that order; junction bases with no gene match: 9. The CDR3 length is 15 residues.

This clonotype was seen repeatedly, ten times or more. The chain links TRBV20-1 to TRBJ2-2; no clear D. The V end was cut by 6 bases, the J end by 1 base, with 9 bases between. Per germline, CDR1 DFQATT and CDR2 SNEGSKA (reference sequence). CDR3 length: 13 residues. The CDR3 protein is CSAERGNTGELFF. For the CDR3, the DNA is TGCAGTGCGGAGCGAGGGAACACCGGGGAGCTGTTTTTT.